These 2 T cell receptor beta chains were sequenced from one sample in a study of Graves' ophthalmopathy and Graves' hyperthyroidism. TCR beta CDR3 amplification used RNA transcripts. The first-round RT-PCR employed HTBI primers together with the Qiagen OneStep RT-PCR kit. A multiplex PCR was then performed as the second round. TCRdb called the multiplex PCR reads again in MiXCR, with one record for every CDR3 protein. This table has 450,000 or so distinct CDR3 sequences, around an eighth appearing once. Sequencing was done on a sample of blood. These receptors were obtained from a woman aged 25 to 39 with Graves' ophthalmopathy.

Concerning this clonotype: A much larger clone sits a single nucleotide away, making a read error possible. The chain joins TRBV6-5 to TRBJ1-6; possible D gene TRBD1, 5 bases. From germline, CDR1 is MNHEY and CDR2 SVGAGI. The CDR3 length is 18 residues. CDR3 sequence: CASSYEDGTSSYNSHLHF. The CDR3 DNA reads as TGTGCCAGCAGTTACGAGGACGGGACGAGCTCCTATAATTCACACCTCCACTTT.

This clonotype was counted ten times or more. This may be a read error, as it is one base from a much larger clone. In DNA form, the CDR3 reads TGTGCCAGCAGCTTAGGTCCAGGGGTTAATTCACCCCTCTACTTT. This encodes CASSLGPGVNSPLYF. The gene calls are TRBV12-3 or TRBV12-4 and TRBJ1-6, with D possibly TRBD1 on 6 matching bases. The CDR3 spans 15 residues.